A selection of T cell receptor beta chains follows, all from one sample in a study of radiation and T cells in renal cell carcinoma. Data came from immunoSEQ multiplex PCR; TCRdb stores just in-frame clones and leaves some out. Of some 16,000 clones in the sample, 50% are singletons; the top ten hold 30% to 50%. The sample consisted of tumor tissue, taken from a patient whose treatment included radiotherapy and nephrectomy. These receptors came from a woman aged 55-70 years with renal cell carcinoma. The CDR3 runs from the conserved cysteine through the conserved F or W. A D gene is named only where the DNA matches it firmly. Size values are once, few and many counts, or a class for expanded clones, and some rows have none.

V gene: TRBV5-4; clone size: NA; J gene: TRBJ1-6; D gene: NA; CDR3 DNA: TGTGCCAGCAGCCAGGGGTTTTGGACTGATTCACCCCTCCACTTT; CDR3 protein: CASSQGFWTDSPLHF
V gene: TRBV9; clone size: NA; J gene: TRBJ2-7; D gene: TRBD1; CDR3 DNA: TGTGCCAGCAGCCGTCCGGGACAGGGGCCCTACGAGCAGTACTTC; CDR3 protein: CASSRPGQGPYEQYF
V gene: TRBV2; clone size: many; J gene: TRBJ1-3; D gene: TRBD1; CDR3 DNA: TGTGCCAGCAGAGACAGGGGGATCACGCTGGGGAACACCATATATTTT; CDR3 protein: CASRDRGITLGNTIYF
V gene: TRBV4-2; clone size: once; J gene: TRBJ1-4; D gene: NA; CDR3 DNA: TGTGCCAGCACCGAGAAATCGGGGGGCCGCGAACTTGAAAAACTGTTTTTT; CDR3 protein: CASTEKSGGRELEKLFF
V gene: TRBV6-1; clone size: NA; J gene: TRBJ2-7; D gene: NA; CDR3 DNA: TGTGCCAGCAGCTTAACTAGCACCGAGCAGTACTTC; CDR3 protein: CASSLTSTEQYF
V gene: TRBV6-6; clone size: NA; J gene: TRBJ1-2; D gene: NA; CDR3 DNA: TGTGCCAGCCGTGGCAGGGTGGGCGGCTACACCTTC; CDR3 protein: CASRGRVGGYTF
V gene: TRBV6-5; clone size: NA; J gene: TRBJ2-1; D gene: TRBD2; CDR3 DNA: TGTGCCATCAGTGAGGAGCGGGGGGACACGTTCTTC; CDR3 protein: CAISEERGDTFF
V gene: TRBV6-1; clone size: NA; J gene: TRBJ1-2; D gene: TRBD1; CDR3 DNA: TGTGCCAGTTTACCTCCGGGACAGGGGGCGAGGGGCTACACCTTC; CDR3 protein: CASLPPGQGARGYTF
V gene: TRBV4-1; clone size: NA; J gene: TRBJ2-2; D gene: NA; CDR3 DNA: TGCGCCAGCAGCCCTCCTCCCGGGGAGCTGTTTTTT; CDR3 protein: CASSPPPGELFF
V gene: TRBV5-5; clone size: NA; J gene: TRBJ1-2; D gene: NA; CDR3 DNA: TGTGCCAGCAGCCATTCCGGGGACTTGGCGGGAAACTTC; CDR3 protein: CASSHSGDLAGNF
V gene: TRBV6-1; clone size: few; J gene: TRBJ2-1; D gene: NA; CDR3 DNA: TGTGCCAGCACAAACAATGAGCAGTTCTTC; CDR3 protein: CASTNNEQFF
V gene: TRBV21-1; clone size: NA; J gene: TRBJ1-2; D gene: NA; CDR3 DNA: TGTGCCAGCAGCCCTCGACAGGGTTTCGGGTATGGCTACACCTTC; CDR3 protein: CASSPRQGFGYGYTF
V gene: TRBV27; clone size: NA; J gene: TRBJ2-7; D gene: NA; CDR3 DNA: TGTGCCAGCAGTAGGGACTTTGCCTACGAGCAGTACTTC; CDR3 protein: CASSRDFAYEQYF
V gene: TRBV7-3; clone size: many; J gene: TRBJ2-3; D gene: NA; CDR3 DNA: TGCGCCAGCAGCTTAGTCGCCGGATACACAGATACGCAGTATTTT; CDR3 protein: CASSLVAGYTDTQYF